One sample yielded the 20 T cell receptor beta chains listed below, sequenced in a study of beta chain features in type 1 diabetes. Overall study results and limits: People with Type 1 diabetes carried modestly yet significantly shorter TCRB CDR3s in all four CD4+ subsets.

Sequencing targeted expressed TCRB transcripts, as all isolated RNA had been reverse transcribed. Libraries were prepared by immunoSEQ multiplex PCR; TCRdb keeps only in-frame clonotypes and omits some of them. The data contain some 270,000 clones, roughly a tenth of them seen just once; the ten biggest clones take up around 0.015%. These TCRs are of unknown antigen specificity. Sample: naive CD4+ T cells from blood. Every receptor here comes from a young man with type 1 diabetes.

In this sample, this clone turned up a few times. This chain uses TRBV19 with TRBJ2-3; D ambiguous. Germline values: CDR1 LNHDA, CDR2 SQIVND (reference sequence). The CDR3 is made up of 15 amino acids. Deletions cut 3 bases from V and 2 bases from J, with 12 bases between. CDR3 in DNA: TGTGCCAGTAGTATTGGAAGACTCAACACAGATACGCAGTATTTT. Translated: CASSIGRLNTDTQYF. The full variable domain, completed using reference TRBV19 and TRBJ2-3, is DGGITQSPKYLFRKEGQNVTLSCEQNLNHDAMYWYRQDPGQGLRLIYYSQIVNDFQKGDIAEGYSVSREKKESFPLTVTSAQKNPTAFYLCASSIGRLNTDTQYFGPGTRLTVL.

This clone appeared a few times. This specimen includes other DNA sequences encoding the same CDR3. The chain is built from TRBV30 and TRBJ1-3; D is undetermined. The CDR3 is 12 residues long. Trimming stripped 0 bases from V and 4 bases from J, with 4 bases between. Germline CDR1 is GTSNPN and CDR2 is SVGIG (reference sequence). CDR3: CAWSVQGNTIYF. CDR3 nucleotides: TGTGCCTGGAGTGTACAAGGAAACACCATATATTTT.

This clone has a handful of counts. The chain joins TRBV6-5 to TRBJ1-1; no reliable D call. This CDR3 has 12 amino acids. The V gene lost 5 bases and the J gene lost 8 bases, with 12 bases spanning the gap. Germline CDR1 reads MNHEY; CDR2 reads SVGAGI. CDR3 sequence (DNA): TGTGCCAGCAGTGACGGACTTTCCGAAGCTTTCTTT. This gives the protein CASSDGLSEAFF.

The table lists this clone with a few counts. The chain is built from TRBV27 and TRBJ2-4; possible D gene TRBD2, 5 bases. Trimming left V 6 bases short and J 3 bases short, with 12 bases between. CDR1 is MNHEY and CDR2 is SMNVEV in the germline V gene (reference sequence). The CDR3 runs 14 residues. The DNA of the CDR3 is TGTGCCAGCAGCTTCAGCGGTAACAAAAACATTCAGTACTTC. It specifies CASSFSGNKNIQYF.

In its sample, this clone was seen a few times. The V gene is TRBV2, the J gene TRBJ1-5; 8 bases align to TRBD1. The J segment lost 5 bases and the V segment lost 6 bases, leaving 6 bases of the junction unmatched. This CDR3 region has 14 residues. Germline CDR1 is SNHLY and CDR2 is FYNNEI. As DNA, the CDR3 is TGTGCCAGCAGATCCGGACAGGGACATCAGCCCCAGCATTTT. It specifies CASRSGQGHQPQHF. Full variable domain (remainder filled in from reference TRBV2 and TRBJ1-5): EPEVTQTPSHQVTQMGQEVILRCVPISNHLYFYWYRQILGQKVEFLVSFYNNEISEKSEIFDDQFSVERPDGSNFTLKIRSTKLEDSAMYFCASRSGQGHQPQHFGDGTRLSIL.

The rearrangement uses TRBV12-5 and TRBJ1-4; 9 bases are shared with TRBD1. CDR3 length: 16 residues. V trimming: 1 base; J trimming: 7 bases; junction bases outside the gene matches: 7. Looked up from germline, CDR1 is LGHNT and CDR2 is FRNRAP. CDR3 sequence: CASGLGTGTGSEKLFF. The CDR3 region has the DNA TGTGCTAGTGGTTTGGGGACCGGGACAGGGTCTGAAAAACTGTTTTTT.

The CDR3 spells CASSKKDTSNYGYTF. The CDR3 nucleotides read TGTGCCAGCAGCAAAAAGGACACATCTAACTATGGCTACACCTTC. The gene calls are TRBV21-1 and TRBJ1-2; the table gives TRBD1 as D, unverified against the DNA. TRBV21-1 is shown as a pseudogene. This CDR3 spans 15 amino acids.

The CDR3, as DNA: TGCGCCAGCATCGCGACTAGCGGGGGAGTCACAGATACGCAGTATTTT. Its protein is CASIATSGGVTDTQYF. This sequence joins TRBV5-1 and TRBJ2-3; 12 nucleotides agree with TRBD2. Germline V CDR1 and CDR2: SGHRS, YFSETQ. Losses at the gene ends were 6 bases for V and 2 bases for J; bases not matched to a gene: 7. The CDR3 runs 16 residues.

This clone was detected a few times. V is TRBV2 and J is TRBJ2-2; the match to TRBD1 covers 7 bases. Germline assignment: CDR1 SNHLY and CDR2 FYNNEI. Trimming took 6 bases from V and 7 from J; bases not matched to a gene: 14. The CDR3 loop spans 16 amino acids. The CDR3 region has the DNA TGTGCCAGCAGCAAGGACCGGGACAGTCAAGGCGGGGAGCTGTTTTTT. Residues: CASSKDRDSQGGELFF.

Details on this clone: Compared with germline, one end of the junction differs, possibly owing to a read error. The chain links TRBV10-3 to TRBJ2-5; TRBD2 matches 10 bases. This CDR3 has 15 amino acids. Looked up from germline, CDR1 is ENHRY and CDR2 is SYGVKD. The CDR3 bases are TGTGCCATCAGTGATCTACAGTTGGGTAGCGGGGGGCAACACTTC. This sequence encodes CAISDLQLGSGGQHF.

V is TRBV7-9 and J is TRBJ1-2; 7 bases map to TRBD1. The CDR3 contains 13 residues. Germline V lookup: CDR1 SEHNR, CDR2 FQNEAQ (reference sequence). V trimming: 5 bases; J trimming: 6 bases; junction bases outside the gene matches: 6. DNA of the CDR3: TGTGCCAGCAGCGCGGGACAGCTTCATGGCTACACCTTC. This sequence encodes CASSAGQLHGYTF.

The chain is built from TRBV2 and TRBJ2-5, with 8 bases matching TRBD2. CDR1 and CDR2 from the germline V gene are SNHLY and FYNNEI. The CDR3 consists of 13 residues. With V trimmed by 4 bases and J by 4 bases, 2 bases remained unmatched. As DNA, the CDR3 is TGTGCCAGCAGTGTCAGCGGGGGAGAGACCCAGTACTTC. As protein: CASSVSGGETQYF.

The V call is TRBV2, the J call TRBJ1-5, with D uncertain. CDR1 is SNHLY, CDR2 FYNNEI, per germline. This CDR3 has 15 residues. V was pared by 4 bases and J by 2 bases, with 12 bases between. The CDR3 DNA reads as TGTGCCAGCAGTGCTGAGGTGAGTGGCAATCAGCCCCAGCATTTT. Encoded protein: CASSAEVSGNQPQHF.

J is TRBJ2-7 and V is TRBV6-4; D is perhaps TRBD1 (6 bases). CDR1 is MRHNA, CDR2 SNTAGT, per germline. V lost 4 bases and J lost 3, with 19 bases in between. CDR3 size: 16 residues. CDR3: CASSGLPGESGYEQYF. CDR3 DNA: TGTGCCAGCAGTGGCCTGCCAGGGGAATCGGGCTACGAGCAGTACTTC.

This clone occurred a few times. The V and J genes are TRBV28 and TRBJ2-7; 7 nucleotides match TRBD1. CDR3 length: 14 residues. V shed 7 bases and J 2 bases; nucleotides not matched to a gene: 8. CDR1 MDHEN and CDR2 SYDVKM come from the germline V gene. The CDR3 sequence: CASNPWDSTYEQYF. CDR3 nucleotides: TGTGCCAGCAACCCCTGGGACAGCACCTACGAGCAGTACTTC.

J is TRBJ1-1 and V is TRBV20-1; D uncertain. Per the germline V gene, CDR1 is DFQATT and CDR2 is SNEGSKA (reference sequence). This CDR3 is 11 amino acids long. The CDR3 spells CSADGNTEAFF. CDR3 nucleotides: TGCAGCGCAGATGGGAACACTGAAGCTTTCTTT.

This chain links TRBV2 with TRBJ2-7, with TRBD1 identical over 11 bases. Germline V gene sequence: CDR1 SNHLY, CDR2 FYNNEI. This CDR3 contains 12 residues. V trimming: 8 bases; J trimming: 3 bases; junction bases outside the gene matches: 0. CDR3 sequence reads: CASGTGGYEQYF. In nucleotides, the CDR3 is TGTGCCAGCGGGACAGGGGGCTACGAGCAGTACTTC.

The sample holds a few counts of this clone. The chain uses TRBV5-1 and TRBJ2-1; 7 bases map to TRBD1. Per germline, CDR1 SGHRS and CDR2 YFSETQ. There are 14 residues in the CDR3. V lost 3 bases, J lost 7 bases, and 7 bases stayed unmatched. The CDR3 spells CASSSRTGSNEQFF. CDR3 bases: TGCGCCAGCAGCTCCCGGACAGGTTCTAATGAGCAGTTCTTC.

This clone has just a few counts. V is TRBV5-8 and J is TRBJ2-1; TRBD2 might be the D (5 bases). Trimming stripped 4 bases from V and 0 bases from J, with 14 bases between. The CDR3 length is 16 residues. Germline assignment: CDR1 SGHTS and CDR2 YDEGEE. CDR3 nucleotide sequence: TGTGCCAGCAGCCCCCCGTCGGGGAGCTCCTACAATGAGCAGTTCTTC. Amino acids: CASSPPSGSSYNEQFF.

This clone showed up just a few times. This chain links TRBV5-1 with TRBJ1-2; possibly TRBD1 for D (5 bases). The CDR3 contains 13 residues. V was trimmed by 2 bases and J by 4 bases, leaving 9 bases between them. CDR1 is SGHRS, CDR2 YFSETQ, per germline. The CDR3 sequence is CASSLGEGYGYTF. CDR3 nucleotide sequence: TGCGCCAGCAGCTTAGGGGAGGGCTATGGCTACACCTTC.